This T cell receptor beta chain was obtained from a study of T cell repertoires in cytomegalovirus infection. Study-level background: Through public TCR beta signatures, both CMV infection and matching HLA type were indicated.

The germline CDR1 and CDR2 sequences are SEHNR and FQNEAQ (reference sequence). The CDR3 consists of 13 residues. The J segment lost 7 bases and the V segment lost 8 bases, leaving 5 bases of the junction unmatched. Using its own MiXCR run on the reads, TCRdb lists one record per CDR3 protein. Found here are approximately 630,000 distinct CDR3 sequences, around 24% of them singletons; the top ten hold roughly 8%. This sequence was found in a human donor in good health (CMV status not recorded). Some clones in this sample may be carry-over from other donors' samples. The sequencing sample was made of CD8+ T cells from PBMCs. The chain uses TRBV7-9 and TRBJ1-4; 9 bases fit TRBD1. The CDR3 DNA sequence: TGTGCCAGCGGGACAGGGAGGATTGAAAAACTGTTTTTT. Its protein is CASGTGRIEKLFF.